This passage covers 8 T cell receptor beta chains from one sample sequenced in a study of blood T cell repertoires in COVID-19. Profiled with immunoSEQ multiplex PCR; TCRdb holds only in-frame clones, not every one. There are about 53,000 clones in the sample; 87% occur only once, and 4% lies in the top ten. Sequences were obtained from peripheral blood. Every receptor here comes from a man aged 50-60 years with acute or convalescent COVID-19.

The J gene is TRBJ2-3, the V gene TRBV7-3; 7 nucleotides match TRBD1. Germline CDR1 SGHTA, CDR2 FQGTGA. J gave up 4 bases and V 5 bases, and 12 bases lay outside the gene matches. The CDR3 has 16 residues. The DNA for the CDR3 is TGTGCCAGCAGCCCGTACCCGACAGGGAGCGCAGATACGCAGTATTTT. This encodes CASSPYPTGSADTQYF.

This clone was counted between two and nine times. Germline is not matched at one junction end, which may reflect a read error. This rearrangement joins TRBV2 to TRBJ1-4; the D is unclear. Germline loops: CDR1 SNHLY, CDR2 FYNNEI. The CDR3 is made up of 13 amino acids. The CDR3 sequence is CANSLRANEKLFF. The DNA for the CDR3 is TGTGCCAACAGTTTGAGAGCTAATGAAAAACTGTTTTTT.

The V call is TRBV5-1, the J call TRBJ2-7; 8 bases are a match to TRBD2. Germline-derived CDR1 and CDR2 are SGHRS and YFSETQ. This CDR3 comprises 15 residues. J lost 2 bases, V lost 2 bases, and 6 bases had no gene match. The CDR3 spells CASSFLGLATYEQYF. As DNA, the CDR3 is TGCGCCAGCAGCTTCCTTGGACTAGCTACCTACGAGCAGTACTTC.

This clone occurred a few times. In DNA form, the CDR3 reads TGTGCCAGCAGCTTGCGCGGCGGGCGGGAGGCCGGTGAGCAGTTCTTC. Translating gives CASSLRGGREAGEQFF. The chain uses TRBV5-6 and TRBJ2-1; 8 positions match TRBD2. The CDR3 covers 16 residues. Per the germline V gene, CDR1 is SGHDT and CDR2 is YYEEEE. V was clipped by 1 base and J by 9 bases; unmatched bases: 12.

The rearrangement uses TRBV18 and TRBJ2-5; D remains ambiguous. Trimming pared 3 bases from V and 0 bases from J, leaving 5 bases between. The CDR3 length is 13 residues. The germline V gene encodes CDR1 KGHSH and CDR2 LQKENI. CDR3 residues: CASSPGNQETQYF. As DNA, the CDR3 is TGTGCCAGCTCACCCGGTAACCAAGAGACCCAGTACTTC.

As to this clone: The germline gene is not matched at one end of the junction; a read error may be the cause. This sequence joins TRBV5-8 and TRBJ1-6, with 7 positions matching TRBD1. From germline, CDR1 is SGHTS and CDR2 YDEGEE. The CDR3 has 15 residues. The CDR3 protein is CASSSGQSFNSPLHF. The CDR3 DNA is TGTGCCAGCAGCTCGGGACAGTCCTTTAATTCACCCCTCCACTTT.

The CDR3 DNA sequence: TGTGCCAGCAGTGAGGGGCTGACCTTTGAGCTGGCGAGTGGCTACACCTTC. Translated: CASSEGLTFELASGYTF. The chain joins TRBV6-1 to TRBJ1-2, with a weak D call TRBD1 (5 bases). V was cut by 3 bases and J by 7 bases, with 24 bases left in between. CDR1 is MNHNS, CDR2 SASEGT, per germline. The CDR3 has 17 residues.

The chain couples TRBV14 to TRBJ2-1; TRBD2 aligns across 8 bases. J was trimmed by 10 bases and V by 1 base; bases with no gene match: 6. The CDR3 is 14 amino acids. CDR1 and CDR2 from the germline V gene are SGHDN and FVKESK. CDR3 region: CASSQVVAGNEQFF. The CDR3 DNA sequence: TGTGCCAGCAGCCAAGTAGTAGCGGGGAACGAGCAGTTCTTC.